The text below deals with one T cell receptor beta chain. The antigen is not known. V lost 4 bases, J lost 4 bases, and 10 bases lay in between. CDR3 length: 14 amino acids. The germline V gene encodes CDR1 MGHRA and CDR2 YSYEKL. The source of the sample is a study of T cell responses to AZD1222 COVID-19 vaccine. Study results and caveats: Per reports, nearly half of all spike-specific TCRs target regions that are unmutated in variants. A rise in Spike-specific TCR breadth and depth followed two AZD1222 doses.

The data were produced by immunoSEQ multiplex PCR, yet TCRdb's version contains in-frame clones alone and is incomplete. The sample has tens of thousands of clones; 70% to 90% are singletons. The receptor's source is an adult who received the AZD1222 COVID-19 vaccine. The chain uses TRBV4-1 and TRBJ1-4; D possibly corresponds to TRBD1 (5 bases). The sequenced sample was peripheral blood, obtained 28 days after the second AZD1222 dose. The CDR3 bases are TGCGCCAGCAGCCCTCTGGGACTTAATGAAAAACTGTTTTTT. Its translation: CASSPLGLNEKLFF.